This entry is about one T cell receptor (beta chain). This sample was taken from a study of blood T cell repertoires in COVID-19. Across the whole study: Acute and convalescent COVID-19 specimens originated in the United States, Italy and Spain. The cDNA or gDNA used as material had been derived from T cells, B-cell-depleted T cells, or PBMCs.

CDR3 length: 17 amino acids. V was cut by 0 bases and J by 0 bases, with 12 bases left in between. Germline V gene sequence: CDR1 LGHNA, CDR2 YNFKEQ. Here immunoSEQ multiplex PCR was the method, and the copy in TCRdb shows in-frame clones only, minus some. The profile covers 160,000 or so clones, with about nine tenths appearing a single time and 18% taken by the ten largest. Input material: peripheral blood. The TCR sequence derives from a man in his sixties with active or convalescent COVID-19. The chain combines TRBV4-2 with TRBJ2-4, with D maybe TRBD2 (6 bases). DNA for the CDR3: TGTGCCAGCAGCCAAGATTACGGGAGTTCAGCCAAAAACATTCAGTACTTC. Translating gives CASSQDYGSSAKNIQYF.